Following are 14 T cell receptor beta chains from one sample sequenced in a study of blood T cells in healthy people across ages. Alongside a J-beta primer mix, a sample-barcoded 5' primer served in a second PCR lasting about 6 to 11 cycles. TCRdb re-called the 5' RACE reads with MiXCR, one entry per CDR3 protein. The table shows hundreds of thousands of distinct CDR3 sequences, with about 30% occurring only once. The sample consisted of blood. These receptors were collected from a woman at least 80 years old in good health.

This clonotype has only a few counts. For the CDR3, the DNA is TGTGCCACCACATCCCCGGACACAGATACGCAGTATTTT. This translates into CATTSPDTDTQYF. The chain employs TRBV15 and TRBJ2-3, with D uncertain. The CDR3 has 13 amino acids. Trimming cost V 7 bases and J 2 bases, with 10 bases left between them. The germline CDR1 and CDR2 sequences are LNHNV and YYDKDF (reference sequence).

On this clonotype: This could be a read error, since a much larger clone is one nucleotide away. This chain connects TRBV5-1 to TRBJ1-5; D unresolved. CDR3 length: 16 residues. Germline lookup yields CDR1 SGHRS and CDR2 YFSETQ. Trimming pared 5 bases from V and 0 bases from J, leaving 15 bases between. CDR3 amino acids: CASRLSARDSNQPQHF. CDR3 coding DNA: TGCGCCAGCAGACTCTCGGCAAGGGATAGCAATCAGCCCCAGCATTTT.

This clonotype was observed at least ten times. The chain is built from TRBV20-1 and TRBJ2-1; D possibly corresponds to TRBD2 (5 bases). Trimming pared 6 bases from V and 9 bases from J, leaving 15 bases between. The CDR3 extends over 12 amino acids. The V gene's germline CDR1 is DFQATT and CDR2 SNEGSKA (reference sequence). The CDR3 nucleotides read TGCAGTGCCCCGGACGTGGGGAGTGAGCAGTTCTTC. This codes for CSAPDVGSEQFF.

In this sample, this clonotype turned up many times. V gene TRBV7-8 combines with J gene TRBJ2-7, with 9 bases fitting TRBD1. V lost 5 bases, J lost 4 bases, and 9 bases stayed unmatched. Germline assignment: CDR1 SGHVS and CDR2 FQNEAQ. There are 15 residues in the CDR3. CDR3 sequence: CASSQPGQGFYEQYF. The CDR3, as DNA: TGTGCCAGCAGCCAGCCGGGACAGGGCTTTTACGAGCAGTACTTC.

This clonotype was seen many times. DNA for the CDR3: TGTGCCACCAGCAGAGGTCCGGGACTCTGGAAAAGCACAGATACGCAGTATTTT. Protein sequence: CATSRGPGLWKSTDTQYF. The J gene is TRBJ2-3, the V gene TRBV15; a possible D gene is TRBD2 (6 bases). V lost 1 base, J lost 0 bases, and 17 bases lay in between. The CDR3 is 18 residues long. Germline loops: CDR1 LNHNV, CDR2 YYDKDF (reference sequence). Full variable domain (rest looked up from reference TRBV15 and TRBJ2-3): DAMVIQNPRYQVTQFGKPVTLSCSQTLNHNVMYWYQQKSSQAPKLLFHYYDKDFNNEADTPDNFQSRRPNTSFCFLDIRSPGLGDTAMYLCATSRGPGLWKSTDTQYFGPGTRLTVL.

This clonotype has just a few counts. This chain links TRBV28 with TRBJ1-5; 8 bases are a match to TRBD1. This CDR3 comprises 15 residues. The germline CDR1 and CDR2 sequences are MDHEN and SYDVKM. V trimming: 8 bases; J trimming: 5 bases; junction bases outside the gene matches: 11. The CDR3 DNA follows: TGTGCCAGCCGTCGGCAGGGACAGGCCCATCAGCCCCAGCATTTT. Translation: CASRRQGQAHQPQHF. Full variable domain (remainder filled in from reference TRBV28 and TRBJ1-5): DVKVTQSSRYLVKRTGEKVFLECVQDMDHENMFWYRQDPGLGLRLIYFSYDVKMKEKGDIPEGYSVSREKKERFSLILESASTNQTSMYLCASRRQGQAHQPQHFGDGTRLSIL.

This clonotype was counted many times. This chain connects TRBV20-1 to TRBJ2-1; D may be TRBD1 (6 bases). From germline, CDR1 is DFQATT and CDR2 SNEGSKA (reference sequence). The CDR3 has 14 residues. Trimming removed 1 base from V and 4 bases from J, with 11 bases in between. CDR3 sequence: CSARGQEAYNEQFF. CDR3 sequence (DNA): TGCAGTGCTAGAGGACAGGAGGCGTACAATGAGCAGTTCTTC.

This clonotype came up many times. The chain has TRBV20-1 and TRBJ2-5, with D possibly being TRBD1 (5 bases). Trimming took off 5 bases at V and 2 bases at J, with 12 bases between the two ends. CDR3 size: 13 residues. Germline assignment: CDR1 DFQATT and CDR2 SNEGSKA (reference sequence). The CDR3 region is CSADDSYQETQYF. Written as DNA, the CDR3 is TGCAGTGCTGATGACAGCTATCAAGAGACCCAGTACTTC.

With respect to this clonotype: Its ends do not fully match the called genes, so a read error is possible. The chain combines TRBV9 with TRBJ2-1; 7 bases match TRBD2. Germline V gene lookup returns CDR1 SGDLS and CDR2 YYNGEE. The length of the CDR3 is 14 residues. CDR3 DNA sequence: TGTGCCGGCAGCCCCGTGGCGGGGGACAATGAGCAGTTCTTC. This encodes CAGSPVAGDNEQFF.

CDR3 region: CASSASGGGTQYF. CDR3 coding DNA: TGTGCCAGCAGCGCTAGCGGGGGAGGGACCCAGTACTTC. V and J are TRBV9 and TRBJ2-7, with 10 bases that match TRBD2. The J call may be wrong; the DNA end is better matched by TRBJ2-5. The germline gives CDR1 SGDLS, CDR2 YYNGEE. This CDR3 comprises 13 residues.

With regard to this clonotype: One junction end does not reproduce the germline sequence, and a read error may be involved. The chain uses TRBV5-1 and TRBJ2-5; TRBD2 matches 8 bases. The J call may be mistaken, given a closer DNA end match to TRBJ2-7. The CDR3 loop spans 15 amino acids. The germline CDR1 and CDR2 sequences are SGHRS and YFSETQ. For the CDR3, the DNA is TGCGCCCGCAGCGTGGCCGGGGGGGCCAGGTACGAGCAGTACTTC. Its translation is CARSVAGGARYEQYF.

CDR3 coding DNA: TGTGCCAGCAGCTTGGGGACCAGGGCGGGTCAGCCCCAGCATTTT. Encoded protein: CASSLGTRAGQPQHF. V and J are TRBV5-8 and TRBJ1-5, with D perhaps TRBD1 (5 bases). CDR1 and CDR2 from the germline V gene are SGHTS and YDEGEE. V gave up 0 bases and J gave up 6 bases, with 13 bases separating them. The CDR3 has 15 residues.

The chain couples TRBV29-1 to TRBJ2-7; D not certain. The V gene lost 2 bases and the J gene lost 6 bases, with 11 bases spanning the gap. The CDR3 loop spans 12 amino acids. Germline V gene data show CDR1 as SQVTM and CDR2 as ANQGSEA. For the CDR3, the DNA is TGCAGCGTTGAAAGCCAGGCCCTCGAGCAGTACTTC. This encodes CSVESQALEQYF.

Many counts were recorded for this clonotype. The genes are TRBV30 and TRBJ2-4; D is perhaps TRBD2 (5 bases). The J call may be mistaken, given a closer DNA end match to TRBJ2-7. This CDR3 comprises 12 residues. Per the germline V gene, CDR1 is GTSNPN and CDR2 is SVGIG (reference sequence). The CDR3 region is CAFARGSSEQYF. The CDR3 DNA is TGTGCCTTTGCCCGGGGTTCGAGCGAGCAGTACTTC.